Shown below are 13 T cell receptor beta chains from a single sample sequenced in a study of CD8+ T cells in alopecia areata. Sequencing relied on a cDNA template that was reverse transcribed from extracted RNA. The assay was immunoSEQ multiplex PCR, and TCRdb's table has in-frame clones only and misses some. The sample includes roughly 200,000 clones, 53% of them seen just once. Treatment in this sample: oral pan-JAK inhibitor, 5-10 mg twice daily. The material sequenced was CD8+ T cells sorted from blood, taken at week 24, from a patient treated with tofacitinib. The receptors shown here come from a human donor with alopecia areata.

The table lists this clone with a few counts. The chain links TRBV25-1 to TRBJ2-1; D is undetermined. Between the trimmed V and J ends, which lost 4 bases and 11 bases, there was a span of 6 bases. This CDR3 is built from 10 residues. Germline V CDR1 and CDR2: MGHDK, SYGVNS. CDR3 sequence (DNA): TGTGCCAGCAGTGGACCTAAGCAGTTCTTC. Its protein is CASSGPKQFF.

This sequence joins TRBV11-2 and TRBJ1-1, with D unresolved. Deletions cut 3 bases from V and 3 bases from J, with 5 bases between. This CDR3 spans 12 amino acids. The germline gives CDR1 SGHAT, CDR2 FQNNGV. The DNA of the CDR3 is TGTGCCAGCAGCTTCGGGTACACTGAAGCTTTCTTT. Its translation is CASSFGYTEAFF. The whole variable domain, remainder taken from reference TRBV11-2 and TRBJ1-1, is EAGVAQSPRYKIIEKRQSVAFWCNPISGHATLYWYQQILGQGPKLLIQFQNNGVVDDSQLPKDRFSAERLKGVDSTLKIQPAKLEDSAVYLCASSFGYTEAFFGQGTRLTVV.

The rearrangement joins TRBV6-6 to TRBJ1-2; no definite D call. The CDR3 totals 14 residues. Trimming shortened V by 0 bases and J by 5 bases, and 10 bases separated the two germline ends. From germline, CDR1 is MNHNY and CDR2 SVGAGI (reference sequence). DNA of the CDR3: TGTGCCAGCAGTTACTCGGCAGATGGATATGGCTACACCTTC. This encodes CASSYSADGYGYTF.

This chain connects TRBV7-9 to TRBJ1-2, with D unresolved. Germline V CDR1 and CDR2: SEHNR, FQNEAQ (reference sequence). The germline V and J ends were trimmed by 4 bases and 1 base, with 10 bases remaining between them. This CDR3 comprises 14 residues. CDR3 coding DNA: TGTGCCAGCAGCTCCAATGAAAATAACTATGGCTACACCTTC. Translation: CASSSNENNYGYTF.

V gene TRBV13 combines with J gene TRBJ1-2; TRBD1 is a possible D gene (5 bases). Per germline, CDR1 PRHDT and CDR2 FYEKMQ (reference sequence). V was trimmed by 6 bases and J by 4 bases, leaving 12 bases between them. The CDR3 length is 13 residues. CDR3 DNA: TGTGCCAGCAGTCGGCGGGGCGGCTATGGCTACACCTTC. It specifies CASSRRGGYGYTF.

V usage is TRBV30 and J usage is TRBJ2-1, with 8 bases identical to TRBD1. Trimming cost V 3 bases and J 8 bases; bases outside gene matches: 9. Per the germline V gene, CDR1 is GTSNPN and CDR2 is SVGIG (reference sequence). The CDR3 covers 14 residues. The DNA of the CDR3 is TGTGCCTGGAGGGGAGGAGACAGGGGCGATGAGCAGTTCTTC. It specifies CAWRGGDRGDEQFF.

V and J are TRBV6-5 and TRBJ2-2; TRBD1 matches at 8 bases. Germline assignment: CDR1 MNHEY and CDR2 SVGAGI. V shed 4 bases and J 4 bases; nucleotides not matched to a gene: 5. This CDR3 has 15 amino acids. In DNA, the CDR3 is TGTGCCAGCAGTTTTGGGACAGGAGCCACCGGGGAGCTGTTTTTT. It is translated as CASSFGTGATGELFF.

This sequence joins TRBV5-1 and TRBJ1-1; no definite D call. The CDR3 loop spans 15 amino acids. Germline V gene lookup returns CDR1 SGHRS and CDR2 YFSETQ. V lost 4 bases and J 2 bases, leaving 15 bases between the germline ends. The CDR3 here is CASSPNWAPNTEAFF. CDR3 bases: TGCGCCAGCAGCCCAAATTGGGCACCCAACACTGAAGCTTTCTTT. Combining the CDR3 with reference TRBV5-1 and TRBJ1-1 gives the whole variable domain KAGVTQTPRYLIKTRGQQVTLSCSPISGHRSVSWYQQTPGQGLQFLFEYFSETQRNKGNFPGRFSGRQFSNSRSEMNVSTLELGDSALYLCASSPNWAPNTEAFFGQGTRLTVV.

This clone has more than one count but fewer than ten. V and J are TRBV5-6 and TRBJ2-7; D may be TRBD2 (7 bases). V lost 4 bases to trimming and J lost 2 bases, with 13 bases between them. CDR3 length equals 14 residues. CDR1 and CDR2 from the germline V gene are SGHDT and YYEEEE. The CDR3 here is CASSLGGATYEQYF. For the CDR3, the DNA is TGTGCCAGCAGCCTTGGGGGGGCTACCTACGAGCAGTACTTC. The whole variable domain, remainder taken from reference TRBV5-6 and TRBJ2-7, is DAGVTQSPTHLIKTRGQQVTLRCSPKSGHDTVSWYQQALGQGPQFIFQYYEEEERQRGNFPDRFSGHQFPNYSSELNVNALLLGDSALYLCASSLGGATYEQYFGPGTRLTVT.

The CDR3 bases are TGTGCCTGGACGGTTGGCGACAATGAGCAGTTCTTC. As protein: CAWTVGDNEQFF. V gene TRBV30 combines with J gene TRBJ2-1, with unresolved D. Germline V gene sequence: CDR1 GTSNPN, CDR2 SVGIG (reference sequence). The CDR3 loop spans 12 amino acids. Trimming left V 4 bases short and J 5 bases short, with 9 bases between.

This clone was seen more than once but under ten times. The chain combines TRBV4-1 with TRBJ2-3; D is undetermined. V was cut by 5 bases and J by 0 bases, with 6 bases left in between. Per germline, CDR1 MGHRA and CDR2 YSYEKL. The length of the CDR3 is 13 residues. In nucleotides, the CDR3 is TGCGCCAGCAGCTCCCACAGCACAGATACGCAGTATTTT. The encoded protein is CASSSHSTDTQYF.

This clone was seen more than once but under ten times. The V gene is TRBV19, the J gene TRBJ1-1, with D perhaps TRBD1 (5 bases). Trimming stripped 3 bases from V and 6 bases from J, with 14 bases between. This CDR3 comprises 14 residues. The V gene's germline CDR1 is LNHDA and CDR2 SQIVND (reference sequence). CDR3 DNA sequence: TGTGCCAGTAGTATTGGGGGTCGCGGGTCTGAAGCTTTCTTT. Translation gives CASSIGGRGSEAFF.

This clone was seen a handful of times. In the same sample, other DNA sequences code for this CDR3. The chain is built from TRBV19 and TRBJ1-5; D gene ambiguous. V was trimmed by 1 base and J by 1 base, leaving 5 bases between them. This CDR3 has 14 amino acids. Germline loops: CDR1 LNHDA, CDR2 SQIVND (reference sequence). The CDR3 sequence is CASSIVGSNQPQHF. CDR3 coding DNA: TGTGCCAGTAGTATAGTCGGGAGCAATCAGCCCCAGCATTTT.